The clone carrying this T cell receptor (beta chain) was found many times. Antigen: not known. Using quantitative 5'-RACE with molecular barcodes, the authors made TCR beta libraries. TCRdb re-called the 5' RACE reads with MiXCR, one entry per CDR3 protein. The sample lists about 240,000 distinct CDR3 sequences, approximately 9% occurring once. This specimen belongs to a study of CD8 T cells in ankylosing spondylitis. Study outcomes and limitations: Researchers report that disease-linked clones proved CD8+ and relatively rare in peripheral blood. Some of the motif variants had earlier been found in reactive arthritis patients' fluid and blood.

The CDR3 runs 17 residues. Germline CDR1 is SGHRS and CDR2 is YFSETQ. Trimming removed 6 bases from V and 9 bases from J; junction bases left unmatched: 19. This chain links TRBV5-1 with TRBJ2-1, with 9 bases that match TRBD1. This TCR was sampled from a male donor with ankylosing spondylitis or in good health (not recorded which). Source material: blood, either unsorted or a sorted T cell fraction (not recorded which). The CDR3 nucleotides are TGCGCCAGCACTCGGGGGTCCTGGGACAGGGATTGGACTGAGCAGTTCTTC. As protein: CASTRGSWDRDWTEQFF.